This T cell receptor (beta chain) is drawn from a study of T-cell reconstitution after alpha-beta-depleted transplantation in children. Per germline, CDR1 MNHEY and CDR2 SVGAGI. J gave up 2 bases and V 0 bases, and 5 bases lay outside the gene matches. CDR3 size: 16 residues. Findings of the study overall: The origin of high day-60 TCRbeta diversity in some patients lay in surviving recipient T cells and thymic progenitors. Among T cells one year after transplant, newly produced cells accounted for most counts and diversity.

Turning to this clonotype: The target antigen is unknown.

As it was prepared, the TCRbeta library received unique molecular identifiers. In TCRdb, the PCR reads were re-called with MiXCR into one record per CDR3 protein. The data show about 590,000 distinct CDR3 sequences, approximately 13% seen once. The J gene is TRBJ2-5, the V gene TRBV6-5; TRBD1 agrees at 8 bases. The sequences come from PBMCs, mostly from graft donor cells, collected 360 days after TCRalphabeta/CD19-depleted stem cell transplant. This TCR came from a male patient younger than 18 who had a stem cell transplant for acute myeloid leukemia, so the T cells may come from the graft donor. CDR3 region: CASSYSKTGVQETQYF. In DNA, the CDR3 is TGTGCCAGCAGTTACTCGAAGACAGGGGTACAAGAGACCCAGTACTTC.